This T cell receptor (beta chain) was obtained from a study of CD8 T cells in ankylosing spondylitis. From germline, CDR1 is MDHEN and CDR2 SYDVKM. The CDR3 runs 17 residues. V dropped 5 bases and J dropped 1 base, with 20 bases sitting between them. This clonotype occurred many times. TCRdb ran MiXCR on the 5' RACE reads and lists one entry per CDR3 protein. The profile covers some 150,000 distinct CDR3 sequences, with approximately 10% appearing a single time and 4.1% taken by the ten largest. The receptor was derived from a female donor with ankylosing spondylitis or in good health (not recorded which). The rearrangement links TRBV28 to TRBJ2-5; TRBD1 is a possible D gene (6 bases). The sequenced sample was blood, either unsorted or a sorted T cell fraction (not recorded which). The CDR3 nucleotides are TGTGCCAGCAGTCCACAGGGTTGGTACCCTTCCCAAGAGACCCAGTACTTC. The encoded protein is CASSPQGWYPSQETQYF.